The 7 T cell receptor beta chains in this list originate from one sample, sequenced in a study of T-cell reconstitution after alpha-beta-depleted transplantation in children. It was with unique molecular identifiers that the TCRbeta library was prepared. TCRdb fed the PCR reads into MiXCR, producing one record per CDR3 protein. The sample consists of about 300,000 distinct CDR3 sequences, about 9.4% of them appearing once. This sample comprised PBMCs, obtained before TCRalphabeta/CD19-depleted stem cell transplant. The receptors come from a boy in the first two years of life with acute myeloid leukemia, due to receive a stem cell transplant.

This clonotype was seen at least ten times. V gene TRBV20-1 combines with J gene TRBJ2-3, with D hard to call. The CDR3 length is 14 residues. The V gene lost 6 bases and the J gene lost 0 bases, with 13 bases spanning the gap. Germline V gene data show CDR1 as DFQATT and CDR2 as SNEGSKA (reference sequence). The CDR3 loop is CSALTSSSTDTQYF. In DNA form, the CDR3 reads TGCAGTGCGTTAACTTCCTCTAGCACAGATACGCAGTATTTT.

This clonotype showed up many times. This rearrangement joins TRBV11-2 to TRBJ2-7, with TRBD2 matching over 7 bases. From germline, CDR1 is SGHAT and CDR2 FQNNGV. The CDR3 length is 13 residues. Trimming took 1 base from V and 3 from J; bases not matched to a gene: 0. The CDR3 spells CASSLGTSYEQYF. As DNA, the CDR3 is TGTGCCAGCAGCTTAGGGACTAGCTACGAGCAGTACTTC.

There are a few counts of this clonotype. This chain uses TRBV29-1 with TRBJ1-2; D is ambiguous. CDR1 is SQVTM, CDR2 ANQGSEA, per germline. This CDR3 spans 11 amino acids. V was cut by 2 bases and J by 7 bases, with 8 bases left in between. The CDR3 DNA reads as TGCAGCGTTGAAAAAGGGTTTGGCTACACCTTC. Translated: CSVEKGFGYTF. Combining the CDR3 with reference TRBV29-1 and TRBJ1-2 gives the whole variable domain SAVISQKPSRDICQRGTSLTIQCQVDSQVTMMFWYRQQPGQSLTLIATANQGSEATYESGFVIDKFPISRPNLTFSTLTVSNMSPEDSSIYLCSVEKGFGYTFGSGTRLTVV.

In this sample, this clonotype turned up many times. The CDR3 loop is CASSLAPAGSPQETQYF. In nucleotides, the CDR3 is TGTGCCAGCAGCTTAGCGCCCGCCGGCAGCCCCCAAGAGACCCAGTACTTC. V and J are TRBV7-2 and TRBJ2-5; D is uncertain. This CDR3 contains 17 residues. CDR1 is SGHTA and CDR2 is FQGNSA in the germline V gene. V was trimmed by 0 bases and J by 1 base, leaving 15 bases between them. The variable domain in full, completed from reference TRBV7-2 and TRBJ2-5, reads GAGVSQSPSNKVTEKGKDVELRCDPISGHTALYWYRQSLGQGLEFLIYFQGNSAPDKSGLPSDRFSAERTGGSVSTLTIQRTQQEDSAVYLCASSLAPAGSPQETQYFGPGTRLLVL.

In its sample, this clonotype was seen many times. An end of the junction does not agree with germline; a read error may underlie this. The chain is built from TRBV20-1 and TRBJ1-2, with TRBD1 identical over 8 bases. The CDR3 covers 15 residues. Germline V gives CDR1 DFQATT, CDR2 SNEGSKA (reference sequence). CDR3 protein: CSSSPDREFNYGYTF. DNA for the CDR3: TGCAGTTCTAGCCCGGACAGGGAATTTAACTATGGCTACACCTTC.

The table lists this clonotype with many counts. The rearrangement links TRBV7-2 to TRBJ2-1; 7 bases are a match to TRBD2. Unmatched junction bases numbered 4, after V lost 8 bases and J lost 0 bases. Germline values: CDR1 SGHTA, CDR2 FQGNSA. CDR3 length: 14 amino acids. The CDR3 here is CASSGRGSYNEQFF. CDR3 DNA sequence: TGTGCCAGCTCAGGGAGGGGCTCCTACAATGAGCAGTTCTTC.

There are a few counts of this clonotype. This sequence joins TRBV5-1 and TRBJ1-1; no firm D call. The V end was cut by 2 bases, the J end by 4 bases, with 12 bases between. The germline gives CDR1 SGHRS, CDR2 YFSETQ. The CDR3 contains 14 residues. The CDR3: CASSFGEWGTEAFF. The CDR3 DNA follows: TGCGCCAGCAGCTTTGGGGAGTGGGGCACTGAAGCTTTCTTT.